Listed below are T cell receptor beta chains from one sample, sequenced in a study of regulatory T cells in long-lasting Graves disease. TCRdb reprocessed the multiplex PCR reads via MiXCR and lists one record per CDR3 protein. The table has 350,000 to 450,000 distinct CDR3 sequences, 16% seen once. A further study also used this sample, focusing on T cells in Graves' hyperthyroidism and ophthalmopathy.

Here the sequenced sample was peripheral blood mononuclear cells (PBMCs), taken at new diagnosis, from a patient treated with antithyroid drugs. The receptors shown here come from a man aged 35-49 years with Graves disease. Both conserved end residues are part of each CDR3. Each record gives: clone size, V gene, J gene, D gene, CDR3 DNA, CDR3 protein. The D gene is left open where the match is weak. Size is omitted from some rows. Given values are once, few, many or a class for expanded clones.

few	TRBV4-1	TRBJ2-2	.	TGCGCCAGCAGCCAAGCAGGGGGGAGGGAAACCGGGGAGCTGTTTTTT	CASSQAGGRETGELFF
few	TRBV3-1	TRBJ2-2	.	TGTGCCAGCAGCCAAGGGTCGTACACCGGGGAGCTGTTTTTT	CASSQGSYTGELFF
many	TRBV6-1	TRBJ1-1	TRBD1	TGTGCCAGCAGCCCTCATCCCCTGGGACAGGTTAACACTGAAGCTTTCTTT	CASSPHPLGQVNTEAFF
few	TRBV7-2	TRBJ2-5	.	TGTGCCAGCAGCGCAAGGGGGAAAGAGACCCAGTACTTC	CASSARGKETQYF
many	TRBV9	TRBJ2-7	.	TGTGCCAGCAGCGTCGACGGTACCTACGAGCAGTACTTC	CASSVDGTYEQYF
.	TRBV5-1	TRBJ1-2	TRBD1	TGCGCCAGCAGCCGGGAAGGGACAGGGGCAGTTTGGGGCTACACCTTC	CASSREGTGAVWGYTF
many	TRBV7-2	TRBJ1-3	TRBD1	TGTGCCAGCAGCTTACTAGGGACAGGACCTAGAAACACCATATATTTT	CASSLLGTGPRNTIYF
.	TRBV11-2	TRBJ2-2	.	TGTGCCAGCAGCACGTTCGGTCGCGGGGAGCTGTTTTTT	CASSTFGRGELFF
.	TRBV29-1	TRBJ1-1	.	TGCAGCGTTGTAGGCGGGTCGCTGAACACTGAAGCTTTCTTT	CSVVGGSLNTEAFF
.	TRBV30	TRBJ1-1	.	TGTGCCTGGAGGGCCAATAGGGTCACTGAAGCTTTCTTT	CAWRANRVTEAFF
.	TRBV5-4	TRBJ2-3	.	TGTGCCAGCAGCCTCCAGGGAGATCAAGATACGCAGTATTTT	CASSLQGDQDTQYF
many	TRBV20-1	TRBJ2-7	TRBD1	TGCAGTGCTACCCCCCGACAGGGCTCCTACGAGCAGTACTTC	CSATPRQGSYEQYF
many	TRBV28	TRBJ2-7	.	TGTGCCAGCAGTTTTTGGACAGTCCCCGAGCAGTACTTC	CASSFWTVPEQYF
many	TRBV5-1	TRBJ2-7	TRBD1	TGCGCCAGCAGCGATGGACAGGGCGTCTACGAGCAGTACTTC	CASSDGQGVYEQYF